This TCR beta chain was captured by sequencing in a study of blood T cells in healthy people across ages. Broader study findings: CMV status of donors was unknown, possibly confounding expanded clonotype changes.

In regard to this clonotype: The antigen remains unidentified. Being one base from a much bigger clone, this may be a read error.

Through a sample-barcoded 5' primer and a J-beta primer mix, a second PCR was run for roughly 6 to 11 cycles. Each CDR3 protein is one row after TCRdb ran MiXCR on the 5' RACE reads. The sample carries roughly 700,000 distinct CDR3 sequences, approximately 31% recorded once. CDR3 length: 14 amino acids. V was pared by 3 bases and J by 13 bases, with 9 bases of the junction left unmatched. Per germline, CDR1 SGHVS and CDR2 FQNEAQ. The sequence derives from a woman of 80 years or more in good health. The chain recombines TRBV7-8 with TRBJ2-4; 10 bases line up with TRBD1. The specimen was blood. The CDR3 coding sequence is TGTGCCAGCAGCTTCGAGACAGGGGGCGGTGAGCAGTACTTC. Translation: CASSFETGGGEQYF.